Each of the 18 T cell receptor beta chains below was sequenced from the same sample in a study of identical twins. TCRdb redid the calling of the 5' RACE reads with MiXCR, one entry per CDR3 protein. The repertoire holds more than 250,000 distinct CDR3 sequences, with about 8.9% as singletons. The sample was also linked to a second study, of yellow fever vaccine responses in identical twins.

Sequencing input: memory (CD45RO+) T cells sorted from blood. These receptors were taken from a woman aged 18-30 years in good health.

This clonotype was found a few times. The gene calls are TRBV11-2 and TRBJ2-1; 7 positions agree with TRBD2. V shed 2 bases and J 5 bases; nucleotides not matched to a gene: 21. Germline V gene data show CDR1 as SGHAT and CDR2 as FQNNGV. The CDR3 loop spans 20 amino acids. The CDR3 loop reads CASSLPVLRGTTERNNEQFF. CDR3 sequence (DNA): TGTGCCAGCAGCTTACCCGTCCTTCGAGGGACTACCGAACGAAACAATGAGCAGTTCTTC.

The CDR3 here is CASSASGGAETQYF. The CDR3 region has the DNA TGTGCCAGCAGCGCGAGCGGGGGGGCCGAGACCCAGTACTTC. V and J are TRBV12-3 or TRBV12-4 and TRBJ2-5; 10 nucleotides align to TRBD2. The CDR3 is 14 residues long. V shed 6 bases, J shed 5 bases, and the junction held 6 bases outside the gene matches.

The chain has TRBV6-1 and TRBJ2-2; D might be TRBD2 (5 bases). V lost 7 bases and J lost 3, with 18 bases in between. Germline V lookup: CDR1 MNHNS, CDR2 SASEGT. The CDR3 contains 16 residues. The CDR3 region is CASMELEGWDTGELFF. The CDR3 DNA sequence: TGTGCCAGCATGGAGTTAGAGGGTTGGGACACCGGGGAGCTGTTTTTT.

In this sample, this clonotype turned up a few times. The chain carries TRBV7-9 and TRBJ2-7, with a tentative D call TRBD1 (5 bases). CDR1 and CDR2 (germline): SEHNR, FQNEAQ (reference sequence). V lost 1 base to trimming and J lost 3 bases, with 16 bases between them. CDR3 length: 16 residues. In nucleotides, the CDR3 is TGTGCCAGCAGCTTAGTGATCTATGGCAGGGACTACGAGCAGTACTTC. Amino acids: CASSLVIYGRDYEQYF.

In DNA form, the CDR3 reads TGTGCCTGCTGTTCCCCGACCGGACTAGCGGGGAGGAACATTCAGTACTTC. This gives the protein CACCSPTGLAGRNIQYF. This chain links TRBV3-1 with TRBJ2-4, with 12 positions matching TRBD2. Losses at the gene ends were 11 bases for V and 7 bases for J; bases not matched to a gene: 18. The CDR3 has 17 residues. The germline gives CDR1 LGHDT, CDR2 YNNKEL (reference sequence).

The chain uses TRBV28 and TRBJ2-7; possibly TRBD2 for D (5 bases). From germline, CDR1 is MDHEN and CDR2 SYDVKM. The CDR3 has 15 residues. V dropped 6 bases and J dropped 2 bases, with 17 bases sitting between them. DNA of the CDR3: TGTGCCAGCAGCCTCAGCCGACGAGGGACCTACGAGCAGTACTTC. Protein product: CASSLSRRGTYEQYF.

The chain has TRBV4-1 and TRBJ1-3; D is perhaps TRBD1 (6 bases). The germline CDR1 and CDR2 sequences are MGHRA and YSYEKL. This CDR3 contains 17 residues. With 4 bases removed from V and 2 bases from J, the gap between germline ends came to 18 bases. The CDR3 sequence: CASSLPPAGDTGNTIYF. The CDR3 DNA reads TGCGCCAGCAGCCTACCTCCGGCAGGGGACACTGGAAACACCATATATTTT.

This clonotype was counted between two and nine times. The CDR3 bases are TGTGCCAGCAGTGGGGATTTGGAGACCCAGTACTTC. Translated, it gives CASSGDLETQYF. This chain connects TRBV25-1 to TRBJ2-5; no clear D gene. The CDR3 consists of 12 residues. V was trimmed by 4 bases and J by 5 bases, leaving 8 bases between them. Per the germline V gene, CDR1 is MGHDK and CDR2 is SYGVNS.

V gene TRBV5-1 combines with J gene TRBJ2-1, with 11 bases that match TRBD2. CDR1 and CDR2 (germline): SGHRS, YFSETQ. V lost 0 bases and J lost 5; bases outside the gene matches: 4. The CDR3 consists of 16 residues. The CDR3 DNA reads as TGCGCCAGCAGCTTGGTTCTAGCGGGGGGTAACAATGAGCAGTTCTTC. It translates to CASSLVLAGGNNEQFF.

This clonotype was detected many times. J is TRBJ2-3 and V is TRBV11-2, with a tentative D call TRBD2 (6 bases). This CDR3 is built from 19 residues. With 5 bases removed from V and 2 bases from J, the gap between germline ends came to 26 bases. CDR1 SGHAT and CDR2 FQNNGV come from the germline V gene. The CDR3 region has the DNA TGTGCCAGCAGCCCCAAGAGGTCCAGTGGGGACTGGGCCACAGATACGCAGTATTTT. This codes for CASSPKRSSGDWATDTQYF.

This clonotype has ten or more counts. The rearrangement joins TRBV3-1 to TRBJ2-6; D is ambiguous. This CDR3 has 15 amino acids. The germline V gene has CDR1 LGHDT and CDR2 YNNKEL (reference sequence). The V end was cut by 4 bases, the J end by 0 bases, with 7 bases between. The CDR3: CASSLGYSGANVLTF. The CDR3 DNA is TGTGCCAGCAGCCTAGGGTACTCTGGGGCCAACGTCCTGACTTTC.

This chain links TRBV12-3 or TRBV12-4 with TRBJ1-1, with 10 bases fitting TRBD1. CDR3 length: 18 amino acids. The V gene end was trimmed by 11 bases and the J gene end by 0 bases; junction bases not matched to a gene: 18. CDR3 bases: TGTGCCTTCAGTTTAGGGAGACAGGGGGCAGCGGTGAACACTGAAGCTTTCTTT. It codes for CAFSLGRQGAAVNTEAFF.

This chain uses TRBV3-1 with TRBJ1-6; D remains ambiguous. This CDR3 spans 14 amino acids. Germline V gene sequence: CDR1 LGHDT, CDR2 YNNKEL (reference sequence). Trimming took off 5 bases at V and 7 bases at J, with 12 bases between the two ends. The CDR3 protein is CASSFTSVNSPLHF. The CDR3, as DNA: TGTGCCAGCAGCTTTACCAGTGTAAATTCACCCCTCCACTTT.

This clonotype appeared a few times. This rearrangement joins TRBV19 to TRBJ1-5; D not certain. This CDR3 region has 13 residues. Germline CDR1 reads LNHDA; CDR2 reads SQIVND (reference sequence). Between the trimmed V and J ends, which lost 8 bases and 2 bases, there was a span of 10 bases. The CDR3 DNA is TGTGCCAGTCAGTGGGCAGGCAATCAGCCCCAGCATTTT. Residues: CASQWAGNQPQHF. The full variable domain, its missing parts supplied by reference TRBV19 and TRBJ1-5, is DGGITQSPKYLFRKEGQNVTLSCEQNLNHDAMYWYRQDPGQGLRLIYYSQIVNDFQKGDIAEGYSVSREKKESFPLTVTSAQKNPTAFYLCASQWAGNQPQHFGDGTRLSIL.

This clonotype was seen repeatedly, ten times or more. The V call is TRBV5-1, the J call TRBJ2-1; 11 positions match TRBD2. Germline CDR1 reads SGHRS; CDR2 reads YFSETQ. The CDR3 is made up of 12 amino acids. V shed 4 bases and J 15 bases; nucleotides not matched to a gene: 6. The CDR3 sequence is CASSISGRAGFF. For the CDR3, the DNA is TGCGCCAGCAGCATTAGCGGGAGGGCCGGGTTCTTC. Variable domain in full (rest from reference TRBV5-1 and TRBJ2-1): KAGVTQTPRYLIKTRGQQVTLSCSPISGHRSVSWYQQTPGQGLQFLFEYFSETQRNKGNFPGRFSGRQFSNSRSEMNVSTLELGDSALYLCASSISGRAGFFGPGTRLTVL.

This clonotype was recorded a few times. This chain joins TRBV20-1 and TRBJ1-5; 7 nucleotides align to TRBD1. Germline V gives CDR1 DFQATT, CDR2 SNEGSKA (reference sequence). V shed 0 bases and J 11 bases; nucleotides not matched to a gene: 10. This CDR3 contains 14 residues. The CDR3 coding sequence is TGCAGTGCTAGAGATGTGACAGGGTACTGGACCCAGCATTTT. The encoded protein is CSARDVTGYWTQHF.

This clonotype was detected ten times or more. The gene calls are TRBV10-3 and TRBJ2-1, with a tentative D call TRBD2 (5 bases). CDR1 is ENHRY and CDR2 is SYGVKD in the germline V gene. The ends were cut back, 1 base at V and 5 bases at J, with 21 bases in the middle. The CDR3 contains 18 residues. Here the CDR3 reads CAISEFFFGGSRDNEQFF. CDR3 DNA sequence: TGTGCCATCAGTGAGTTTTTTTTCGGCGGGTCCCGAGACAATGAGCAGTTCTTC.

The chain recombines TRBV5-6 with TRBJ2-3; D might be TRBD2 (5 bases). CDR3 length: 15 amino acids. The ends were cut back, 5 bases at V and 0 bases at J, with 13 bases in the middle. Looked up from germline, CDR1 is SGHDT and CDR2 is YYEEEE. Here the CDR3 DNA reads TGTGCCAGCAGGTGGATGGGGAGTAGCACAGATACGCAGTATTTT. This codes for CASRWMGSSTDTQYF. Based on the CDR3 plus reference TRBV5-6 and TRBJ2-3, the full variable domain is DAGVTQSPTHLIKTRGQQVTLRCSPKSGHDTVSWYQQALGQGPQFIFQYYEEEERQRGNFPDRFSGHQFPNYSSELNVNALLLGDSALYLCASRWMGSSTDTQYFGPGTRLTVL.